The 21 T cell receptor beta chains listed next were all sequenced from one sample in a study of tissue T cells after allogeneic stem cell transplantation. TCRdb's copy holds only in-frame clones and misses some; the assay was immunoSEQ multiplex PCR. The data contain about 22,000 clones, approximately 77% of them singletons. The sequenced sample was spleen. All receptors come from a female BALB/c mouse in good health. This mouse strain has H2-d as its MHC haplotype.

To note about this clone: The listed genes are named as in mouse. From the germline J gene comes the end of the CDR3, since the read stops 1 residue before it. The rearrangement uses TRBV29 and TRBJ1-4; no firm D call. The CDR3 length is 15 residues. Germline CDR1 MSHET, CDR2 SYDVDS. The V end was cut by 5 bases, the J end by 0 bases, with 10 bases between. The CDR3 bases that were read are TGTGCTAGCAGTCCCAACAAAATTTCCAACGAAAGATTATTT. Protein: CASSPNKISNERLF. The CDR3 reads in full as CASSPNKISNERLFF. The variable domain in full, completed from reference TRBV29 and TRBJ1-4, reads DMKVTQMPRYLIKRMGENVLLECGQDMSHETMYWYRQDPGLGLQLIYISYDVDSNSEGDIPKGYRVSRKKREHFSLILDSAKTNQTSVYFCASSPNKISNERLFFGHGTKLSVL.

Turning to this clone: The germline and genes are mouse ones. The read ends 1 residue early relative to the CDR3; the germline J gene fills the gap. The rearrangement joins TRBV20 to TRBJ2-2, with D tentatively TRBD1 (5 bases). Germline CDR1 is GFQATS and CDR2 is STVNSAI. Between the trimmed V and J ends, which lost 7 bases and 7 bases, there was a span of 16 bases. There are 13 residues in the CDR3. CDR3 sequence reads: CGVKGEKGGQLYF. The DNA read from the CDR3 is TGTGGTGTCAAAGGGGAAAAAGGCGGGCAGCTCTAC.

Remarks on this clone: Genes and germline come from the mouse. Sequencing ends 1 residue short of the CDR3 end; the germline J gene provides the rest. The chain links TRBV5 to TRBJ2-5; no reliable D call. Trimming removed 4 bases at V and 0 bases at J, with 8 bases between. Germline V CDR1 and CDR2: LGHNA, YNLKQL (reference sequence). There are 14 residues in the CDR3. The chain's CDR3 is CASSPWVNQDTQYF. The covered CDR3 bases are TGTGCCAGCAGCCCTTGGGTTAACCAAGACACCCAGTAC.

In its sample, this clone was seen a few times. Gene and germline names: mouse. The CDR3: CAWSRGQSSYEQYF. The CDR3 bases that were read are TGTGCCTGGAGTCGGGGACAAAGCTCCTATGAACAGTAC. The rearrangement uses TRBV31 and TRBJ2-7; weak D call: TRBD1 (6 bases). The observed sequence ends 1 residue before the CDR3 terminus, with the missing tail filled in from the germline J gene. The CDR3 spans 14 residues. Trimming took off 1 base at V and 0 bases at J, with 10 bases between the two ends. CDR1 is GKSSPN and CDR2 is SITVG in the germline V gene.

This clone was counted a few times. Gene names and germline match the mouse. The read ends 1 residue before the CDR3 terminus; that terminus is restored from the germline J gene. This sequence joins TRBV13-3 and TRBJ2-7; D possibly corresponds to TRBD1 (6 bases). V lost 4 bases, J lost 2 bases, and 10 bases lay in between. The CDR3 length is 13 residues. Germline V CDR1 and CDR2: NNHDY, SYVADS. The sequenced part of the CDR3 DNA is TGTGCCAGCAGTTCCGGGACAACCTATGAACAGTAC. Protein product: CASSSGTTYEQY. The whole CDR3 protein reads CASSSGTTYEQYF.

This clone was found once. Gene labels here are mouse ones. Sequencing ends 1 residue short of the CDR3 end; the germline J gene provides the rest. The J gene is TRBJ1-1, the V gene TRBV1, with 7 bases lining up with TRBD1. CDR1 is NSQYPW, CDR2 LRSPGD, per germline (reference sequence). The length of the CDR3 is 15 residues. Germline trimming cut 2 bases from V and 0 bases from J; bases unmatched to any gene: 3. The CDR3 loop is CTCSATGTANTEVFF. Incomplete CDR3 DNA: TGCACCTGCAGTGCAACCGGGACAGCAAACACAGAAGTCTTC.

Worth noting for this clone: The germline and genes are mouse ones. The read gets to within 1 residue of the CDR3 end, and the germline J gene fills in the rest. The rearrangement uses TRBV13-3 and TRBJ2-7; 8 nucleotides agree with TRBD1. Germline CDR1 is NNHDY and CDR2 is SYVADS. Germline trimming cut 2 bases from V and 0 bases from J; bases unmatched to any gene: 1. The CDR3 covers 14 residues. The CDR3 DNA, read in part, is TGTGCCAGCAGTGAAACAGGGGGCTCCTATGAACAGTAC. Its translation is CASSETGGSYEQY. The CDR3, in full, reads CASSETGGSYEQYF.

A note on this clone: The genes and germline here are from mouse. Read sequence stops 1 residue before the CDR3 end, and the germline J gene provides the missing end. The chain recombines TRBV5 with TRBJ2-1, with D uncertain. The CDR3 sequence is 16 residues long. Germline V gene lookup returns CDR1 LGHNA and CDR2 YNLKQL (reference sequence). Trimming took 0 bases from V and 4 from J, leaving 13 bases between them. The covered CDR3 bases are TGTGCCAGCAGCCAAGATGATTTAAGGGTGTATGCTGAGCAGTTC. Encoded protein: CASSQDDLRVYAEQF. The full CDR3 protein reads CASSQDDLRVYAEQFF.

In the case of this clone: The gene symbols are mouse symbols. The read ends 1 residue before the CDR3 terminus; that terminus is restored from the germline J gene. Different DNA sequences within this sample yield the same CDR3. The chain couples TRBV13-1 to TRBJ2-5, with D possibly TRBD2 on 5 matching bases. V lost 1 base and J 2 bases, leaving 5 bases between the germline ends. This CDR3 is built from 13 residues. Germline CDR1 and CDR2: NSHNY and SYGAGN. The CDR3 bases that were read are TGTGCCAGCAGTGATTGGGGCCAAGACACCCAGTAC. Translated, it gives CASSDWGQDTQY. The entire CDR3 reads CASSDWGQDTQYF.

A word on this clone: The gene names here belong to mouse. The read is 1 residue too short to cover the CDR3 end, so that end is filled in from the germline J gene. The J gene is TRBJ1-3, the V gene TRBV29; D ambiguous. Germline CDR1 reads MSHET; CDR2 reads SYDVDS. The CDR3 is 13 amino acids. Trimming pared 9 bases from V and 0 bases from J, leaving 9 bases between. CDR3 DNA (partial): TGTGCTAGTAGGAAATCTTCTGGAAATACGCTCTAT. This gives the protein CASRKSSGNTLY. In full, the CDR3 reads CASRKSSGNTLYF.

As to this clone: Genes here carry mouse names. The read gets to within 1 residue of the CDR3 end, and the germline J gene fills in the rest. This chain links TRBV19 with TRBJ1-6; D possibly corresponds to TRBD1 (5 bases). TRBJ1-6 belongs to the ORF category, with a function that is uncertain. The CDR3 has 12 residues. Germline V gene sequence: CDR1 FNHDT, CDR2 SITEND (reference sequence). The V and J ends lost 2 bases and 9 bases respectively, with 6 bases between them. Incomplete CDR3 DNA: TGTGCCAGCAGTATGGGGGTTTCGCCCCTCTAC. Translating it yields CASSMGVSPLY. The whole CDR3 reads CASSMGVSPLYF.

Concerning this clone itself: Genes here carry mouse names. The read stops 1 residue short of the end of the CDR3; the missing end is completed from the germline J gene. The genes are TRBV31 and TRBJ1-2; D is unresolved. V lost 0 bases, J lost 0 bases, and 8 bases lay in between. The germline CDR1 and CDR2 sequences are GKSSPN and SITVG. The CDR3 contains 14 residues. The CDR3: CAWSLVGANSDYTF. The sequenced CDR3 bases are TGTGCCTGGAGTCTAGTTGGGGCAAACTCCGACTACACC.

Concerning this clone: Mouse gene names apply. The CDR3 end is not reached by the read, which stops 1 residue before it; the germline J gene fills it in. In the same sample, other DNA sequences code for this CDR3. The chain couples TRBV13-2 to TRBJ1-2; D is undetermined. CDR1 is NNHNN and CDR2 is SYGAGS in the germline V gene (reference sequence). The CDR3 spans 13 residues. V was pared by 0 bases and J by 0 bases, with 3 bases between. The CDR3 DNA, read in part, is TGTGCCAGCGGTGATGCAGCAAACTCCGACTACACC. This codes for CASGDAANSDYT. The whole CDR3 protein reads CASGDAANSDYTF.

A remark on this clone: The gene names given are mouse names. The CDR3 protein is CASSDAGRGGDERLFF. The CDR3 DNA, read in part, is TGTGCCAGCAGTGATGCGGGCCGGGGCGGGGACGAAAGATTATTT. This rearrangement joins TRBV13-1 to TRBJ1-4, with a possible D match to TRBD1 (5 bases). The sequence runs out 1 residue before the end of the CDR3; the remainder is reconstructed from the germline J gene. The CDR3 has 16 amino acids. The germline gives CDR1 NSHNY, CDR2 SYGAGN. The V gene lost 0 bases and the J gene lost 6 bases, with 15 bases spanning the gap.

As concerns this clone: Gene names and germline match the mouse. The read falls 1 residue short of the CDR3 end, and the missing part is taken from the germline J gene. V gene TRBV20 combines with J gene TRBJ1-1; tentatively, D is TRBD1 (5 bases). This CDR3 has 13 amino acids. V shed 6 bases and J shed 0 bases, with 11 bases lying between them. The germline V gene has CDR1 GFQATS and CDR2 STVNSAI. This CDR3 is CGAQRTSNTEVFF. The CDR3 bases that were read are TGTGGTGCCCAGAGGACATCAAACACAGAAGTCTTC.

With respect to this clone: Gene names are mouse gene names. Sequencing ends 1 residue short of the CDR3 end; the germline J gene provides the rest. The gene calls are TRBV4 and TRBJ2-7; 9 nucleotides agree with TRBD1. Germline CDR1 LGHDT, CDR2 YNNKQL (reference sequence). Trimming at V came to 4 bases and at J to 6 bases, leaving 4 bases not matched to a gene. The CDR3 runs to 13 residues. CDR3 bases read: TGTGCCAGCAGCTTCGGGACAGGGTCTGAACAGTAC. It translates to CASSFGTGSEQY. The whole CDR3 sequence reads CASSFGTGSEQYF.

This clone was detected a few times. All gene names here are mouse names. Read sequence stops 1 residue before the CDR3 end, and the germline J gene provides the missing end. The J gene is TRBJ1-5, the V gene TRBV13-3; 7 positions agree with TRBD1. The CDR3 consists of 13 residues. Germline CDR1 and CDR2: NNHDY and SYVADS. V lost 3 bases, J lost 6 bases, and 3 bases stayed unmatched. CDR3 sequence reads: CASSGRQGQAPLF. The part of the CDR3 DNA that was read is TGTGCCAGCAGTGGCCGACAGGGCCAGGCTCCGCTT.

About this clone: Gene names are mouse gene names. The missing CDR3 end, 1 residue past where the read stops, is filled in from the germline J gene. Other DNA sequences in the same sample also yield this CDR3. The V call is TRBV13-2, the J call TRBJ2-4; D not certain. V was shortened by 3 bases and J by 0 bases, with 5 bases between the two germline ends. Germline CDR1 NNHNN, CDR2 SYGAGS (reference sequence). The CDR3 totals 13 residues. The CDR3 region is CASGGGSQNTLYF. Incomplete CDR3 DNA: TGTGCCAGCGGTGGAGGGAGTCAAAACACCTTGTAC.

Concerning this clone: Gene names refer to mouse genes. The read terminates 1 residue ahead of where the CDR3 ends, so the germline J gene completes it. This chain connects TRBV13-3 to TRBJ2-4, with D perhaps matching TRBD1 (5 bases). Germline CDR1 is NNHDY and CDR2 is SYVADS. V was clipped by 3 bases and J by 5 bases, with 7 bases between them. The CDR3 length is 12 residues. CDR3 DNA (partial): TGTGCCAGCAGTGTTCAGGGAAACACCTTGTAC. It yields the protein CASSVQGNTLY. The whole CDR3 region reads CASSVQGNTLYF.

A word on this clone: The germline and genes are mouse ones. Incomplete CDR3 DNA: TGTGCCAGCAGTGATGACAGGGGTGAACAGTAC. Its translation is CASSDDRGEQY. The whole CDR3 sequence reads CASSDDRGEQYF. The V gene is TRBV13-1, the J gene TRBJ2-7; the match to TRBD1 covers 7 bases. The read falls 1 residue short of the CDR3 end, and the missing part is taken from the germline J gene. CDR1 and CDR2 (germline): NSHNY, SYGAGN. The CDR3 loop spans 12 amino acids. J lost 6 bases, V lost 0 bases, and 0 bases had no gene match.

This clone was picked up a small number of times. Mouse gene names and germline throughout. The CDR3 goes on 1 residue after the read ends, and that part is filled in from the germline J gene. Other DNA variants within this sample encode the same CDR3. The chain has TRBV5 and TRBJ1-5; D not certain. The V end lost 1 base, the J end lost 1 base, and 2 bases lay between the germline ends. CDR1 is LGHNA, CDR2 YNLKQL, per germline (reference sequence). The CDR3 runs 13 residues. CDR3 bases read: TGTGCCAGCAGCCAAGGGAACAACCAGGCTCCGCTT. This sequence encodes CASSQGNNQAPL. The entire CDR3 sequence reads CASSQGNNQAPLF.